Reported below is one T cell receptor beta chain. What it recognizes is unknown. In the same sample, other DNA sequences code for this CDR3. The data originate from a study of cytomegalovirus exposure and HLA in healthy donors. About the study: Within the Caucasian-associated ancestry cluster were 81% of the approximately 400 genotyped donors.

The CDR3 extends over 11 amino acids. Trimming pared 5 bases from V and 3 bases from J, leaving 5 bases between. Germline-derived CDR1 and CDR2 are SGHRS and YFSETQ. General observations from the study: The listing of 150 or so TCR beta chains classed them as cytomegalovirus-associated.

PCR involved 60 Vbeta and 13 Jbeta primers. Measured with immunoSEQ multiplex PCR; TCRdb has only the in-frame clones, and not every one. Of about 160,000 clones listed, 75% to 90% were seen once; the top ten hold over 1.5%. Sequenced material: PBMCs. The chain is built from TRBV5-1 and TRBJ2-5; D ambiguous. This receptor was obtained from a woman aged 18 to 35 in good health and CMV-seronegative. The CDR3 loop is CASRQEETQYF. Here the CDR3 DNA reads TGCGCCAGCAGACAAGAAGAGACCCAGTACTTC.